The 10 T cell receptor beta chains listed next were all sequenced from one sample in a study of human T cells and chemical hapten exposure. In TCRdb, the RACE reads were re-called with MiXCR into one record per CDR3 protein. The data show about 340,000 distinct CDR3 sequences, about 7% seen once. Time point noted: patch test 1, 2 weeks after DPC sensitization. As for treatment: therapeutic diphenylcyclopropenone sensitization with weekly scalp DPC. This material consisted of whole blood, taken in connection with sensitization to the hapten diphenylcyclopropenone (DPC). The receptors come from a woman aged 18-29 years with alopecia areata. Some clones in this sample may be carry-over from other donors' samples.

This clonotype has only a few counts. J is TRBJ2-2 and V is TRBV4-2; the D gene is possibly TRBD1 (6 bases). CDR1 is LGHNA and CDR2 is YNFKEQ in the germline V gene. The V and J ends lost 2 bases and 2 bases respectively, with 18 bases between them. The CDR3 has 18 amino acids. CDR3 DNA: TGTGCCAGCAGCCAATATTCGGACAGCACAACTAACACCGGGGAGCTGTTTTTT. This sequence encodes CASSQYSDSTTNTGELFF.

This clonotype has only a few counts. The V gene is TRBV27, the J gene TRBJ1-1, with TRBD1 as a possible D gene (6 bases). CDR3 length equals 13 residues. Germline lookup yields CDR1 MNHEY and CDR2 SMNVEV (reference sequence). V lost 5 bases and J lost 7, with 14 bases in between. The CDR3 bases are TGTGCCAGCAGTCCCAGGGGTGTTGATGAAGCTTTCTTT. Translating gives CASSPRGVDEAFF.

This clonotype was counted many times. V usage is TRBV11-2 and J usage is TRBJ2-5, with 7 bases that match TRBD2. CDR1 is SGHAT, CDR2 FQNNGV, per germline. With V trimmed by 1 base and J by 3 bases, 14 bases remained unmatched. The CDR3 is made up of 18 amino acids. CDR3 protein: CASSLVFSRGRGEETQYF. CDR3 DNA: TGTGCCAGCAGCTTAGTTTTCTCGCGCGGGAGAGGGGAAGAGACCCAGTACTTC. The full variable domain, its missing parts supplied by reference TRBV11-2 and TRBJ2-5, is EAGVAQSPRYKIIEKRQSVAFWCNPISGHATLYWYQQILGQGPKLLIQFQNNGVVDDSQLPKDRFSAERLKGVDSTLKIQPAKLEDSAVYLCASSLVFSRGRGEETQYFGPGTRLLVL.

The chain combines TRBV6-5 with TRBJ1-5, with D possibly being TRBD1 (5 bases). This CDR3 has 13 residues. The V end was cut by 6 bases, the J end by 4 bases, with 10 bases between. Germline CDR1 reads MNHEY; CDR2 reads SVGAGI. DNA for the CDR3: TGTGCCAGCAGACGGGGCGTAAATCAGCCCCAGCATTTT. It is translated as CASRRGVNQPQHF.

This clonotype was counted at least ten times. This chain links TRBV7-9 with TRBJ1-1; TRBD1 matches at 7 bases. The CDR3 has 14 residues. CDR1 and CDR2 from the germline V gene are SEHNR and FQNEAQ (reference sequence). The J segment lost 9 bases and the V segment lost 5 bases, leaving 12 bases of the junction unmatched. CDR3 sequence reads: CASSPQRGQRQAFF. Written as DNA, the CDR3 is TGTGCCAGCAGCCCGCAAAGGGGACAGCGACAAGCTTTCTTT.

This clonotype was observed a handful of times. V and J are TRBV5-1 and TRBJ2-7, with D uncertain. The ends were cut back, 2 bases at V and 6 bases at J, with 15 bases in the middle. CDR1 is SGHRS, CDR2 YFSETQ, per germline. The length of the CDR3 is 14 residues. The CDR3: CASSLSPTAGEQYF. CDR3 coding DNA: TGCGCCAGCAGCTTAAGCCCAACGGCCGGCGAGCAGTACTTC.

This clonotype was observed a few times. The rearrangement uses TRBV4-1 and TRBJ2-7, with D possibly being TRBD1 (5 bases). CDR1 and CDR2 from the germline V gene are MGHRA and YSYEKL. This CDR3 is built from 12 residues. V was clipped by 2 bases and J by 4 bases, with 6 bases between them. CDR3 in DNA: TGCGCCAGCAGCCAATACAGGTACGAGCAGTACTTC. Its protein product is CASSQYRYEQYF.

The chain employs TRBV21-1 and TRBJ1-5; no check of the table's D call, TRBD1, against the DNA was made. TRBV21-1 is reported as a pseudogene. The CDR3 has 18 amino acids. CDR3 DNA: TGTGCCAGCACCCCACCCAGGGGATGGTCTAAATCGGGTCAGCCCCAGCATTTT. It encodes CASTPPRGWSKSGQPQHF.

The CDR3 is CSASGGYNEQFF. DNA of the CDR3: TGCAGTGCTAGCGGGGGCTACAATGAGCAGTTCTTC. The chain has TRBV20-1 and TRBJ2-1, with D possibly matching TRBD2 (6 bases). Germline lookup yields CDR1 DFQATT and CDR2 SNEGSKA (reference sequence). The CDR3 contains 12 residues. V lost 3 bases and J 3 bases, leaving 6 bases between the germline ends.

This clonotype has at least ten counts. This sequence joins TRBV21-1 and TRBJ2-1; the listed D gene, TRBD1, was not tested against the DNA. TRBV21-1 has pseudogene status. CDR3 length: 16 residues. The CDR3 DNA reads as TGTGCCAGCCCAAGGGATGCGAAGACAGTCTACAATGAGCAGTTCTTC. Protein sequence: CASPRDAKTVYNEQFF.